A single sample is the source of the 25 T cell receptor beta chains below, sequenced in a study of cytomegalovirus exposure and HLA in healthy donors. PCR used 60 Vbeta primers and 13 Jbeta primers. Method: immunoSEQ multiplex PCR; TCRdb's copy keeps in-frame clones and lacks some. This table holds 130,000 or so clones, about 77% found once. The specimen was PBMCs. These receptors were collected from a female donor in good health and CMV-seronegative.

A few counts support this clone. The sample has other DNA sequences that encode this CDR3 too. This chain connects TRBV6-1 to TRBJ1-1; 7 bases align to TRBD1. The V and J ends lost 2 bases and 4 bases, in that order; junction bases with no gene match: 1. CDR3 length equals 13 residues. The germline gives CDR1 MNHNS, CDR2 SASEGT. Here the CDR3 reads CASSESGGTEAFF. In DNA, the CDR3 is TGTGCCAGCAGTGAATCAGGGGGCACTGAAGCTTTCTTT.

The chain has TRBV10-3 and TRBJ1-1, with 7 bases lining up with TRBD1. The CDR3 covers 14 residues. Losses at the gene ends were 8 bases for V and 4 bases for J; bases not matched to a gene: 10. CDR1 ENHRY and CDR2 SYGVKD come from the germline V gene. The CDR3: CAIGDRDRGTEAFF. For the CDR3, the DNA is TGTGCCATCGGAGACCGGGACAGAGGCACTGAAGCTTTCTTT.

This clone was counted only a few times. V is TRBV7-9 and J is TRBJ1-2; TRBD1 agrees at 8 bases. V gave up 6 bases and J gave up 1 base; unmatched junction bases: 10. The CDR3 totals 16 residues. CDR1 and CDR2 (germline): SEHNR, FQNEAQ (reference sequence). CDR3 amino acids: CASSSITGGNNYGYTF. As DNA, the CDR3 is TGTGCCAGCAGTAGTATAACAGGGGGTAATAACTATGGCTACACCTTC.

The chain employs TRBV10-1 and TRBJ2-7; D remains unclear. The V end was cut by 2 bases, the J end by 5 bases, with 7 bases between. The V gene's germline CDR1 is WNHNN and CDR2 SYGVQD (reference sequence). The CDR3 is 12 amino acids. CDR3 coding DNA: TGCGCCAGCAGTGAGGCCTACCACGAGCAGTACTTC. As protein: CASSEAYHEQYF.

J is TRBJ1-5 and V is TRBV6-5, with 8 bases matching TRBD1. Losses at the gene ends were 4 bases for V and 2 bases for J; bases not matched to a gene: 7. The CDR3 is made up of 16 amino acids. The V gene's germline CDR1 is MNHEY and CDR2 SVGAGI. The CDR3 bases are TGTGCCAGCAGTTTACAGGGGGATTTCGGCAATCAGCCCCAGCATTTT. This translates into CASSLQGDFGNQPQHF.

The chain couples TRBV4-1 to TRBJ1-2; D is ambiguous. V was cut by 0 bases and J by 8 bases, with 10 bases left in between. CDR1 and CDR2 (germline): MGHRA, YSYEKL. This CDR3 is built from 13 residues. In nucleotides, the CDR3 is TGCGCCAGCAGCCAAGATGCAGGCCTGGGCTACACCTTC. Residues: CASSQDAGLGYTF.

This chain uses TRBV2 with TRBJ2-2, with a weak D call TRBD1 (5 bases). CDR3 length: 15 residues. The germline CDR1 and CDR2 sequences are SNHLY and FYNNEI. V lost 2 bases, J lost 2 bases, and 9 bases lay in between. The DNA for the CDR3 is TGTGCCAGCAGTGAAAAAGGGGTAAACACCGGGGAGCTGTTTTTT. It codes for CASSEKGVNTGELFF.

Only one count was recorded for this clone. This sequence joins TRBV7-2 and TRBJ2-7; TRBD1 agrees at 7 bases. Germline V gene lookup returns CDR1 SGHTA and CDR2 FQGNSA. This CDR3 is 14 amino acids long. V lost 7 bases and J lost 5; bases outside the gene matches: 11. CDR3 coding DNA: TGTGCCAGCAACCGACAGGGCGGTGTCAACGAGCAGTACTTC. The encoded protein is CASNRQGGVNEQYF. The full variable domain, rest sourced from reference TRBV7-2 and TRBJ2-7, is GAGVSQSPSNKVTEKGKDVELRCDPISGHTALYWYRQSLGQGLEFLIYFQGNSAPDKSGLPSDRFSAERTGGSVSTLTIQRTQQEDSAVYLCASNRQGGVNEQYFGPGTRLTVT.

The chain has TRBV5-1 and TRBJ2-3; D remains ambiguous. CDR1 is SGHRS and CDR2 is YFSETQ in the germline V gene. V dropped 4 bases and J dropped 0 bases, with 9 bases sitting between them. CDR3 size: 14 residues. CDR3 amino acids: CASSRGLSTDTQYF. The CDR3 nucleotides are TGCGCCAGCAGCCGAGGATTAAGCACAGATACGCAGTATTTT.

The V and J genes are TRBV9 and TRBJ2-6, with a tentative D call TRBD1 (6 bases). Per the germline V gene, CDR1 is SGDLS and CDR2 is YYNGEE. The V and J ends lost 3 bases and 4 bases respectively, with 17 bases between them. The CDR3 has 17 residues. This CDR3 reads CASSDRDTFKGANVLTF. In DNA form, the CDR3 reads TGTGCCAGCAGCGACCGGGACACCTTTAAGGGGGCCAACGTCCTGACTTTC.

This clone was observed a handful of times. CDR3 loop: CASSVMLLADYEQYF. Written as DNA, the CDR3 is TGCGCCAGCAGTGTAATGTTACTAGCGGATTACGAGCAGTACTTC. This chain joins TRBV10-1 and TRBJ2-7; 8 positions agree with TRBD2. Germline V gives CDR1 WNHNN, CDR2 SYGVQD (reference sequence). This CDR3 is 15 amino acids long. Trimming at V came to 4 bases and at J to 4 bases, leaving 9 bases not matched to a gene.

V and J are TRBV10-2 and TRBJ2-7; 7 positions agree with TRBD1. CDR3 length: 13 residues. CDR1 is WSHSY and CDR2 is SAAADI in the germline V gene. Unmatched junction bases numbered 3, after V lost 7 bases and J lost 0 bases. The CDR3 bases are TGCGCCAGCAAGGGGGACAGCTCCTACGAGCAGTACTTC. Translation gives CASKGDSSYEQYF.

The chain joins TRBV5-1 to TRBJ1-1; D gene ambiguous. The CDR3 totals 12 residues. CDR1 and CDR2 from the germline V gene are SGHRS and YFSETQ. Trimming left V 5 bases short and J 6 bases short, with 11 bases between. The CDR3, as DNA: TGCGCCAGCAGGTACCAAGGAGCTGAAGCTTTCTTT. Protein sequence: CASRYQGAEAFF.

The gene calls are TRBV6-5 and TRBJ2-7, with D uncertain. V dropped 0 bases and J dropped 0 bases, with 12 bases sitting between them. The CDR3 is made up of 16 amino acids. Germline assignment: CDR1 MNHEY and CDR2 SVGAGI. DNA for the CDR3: TGTGCCAGCAGTTACTCGCCTGCAGGAATCTCCTACGAGCAGTACTTC. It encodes CASSYSPAGISYEQYF.

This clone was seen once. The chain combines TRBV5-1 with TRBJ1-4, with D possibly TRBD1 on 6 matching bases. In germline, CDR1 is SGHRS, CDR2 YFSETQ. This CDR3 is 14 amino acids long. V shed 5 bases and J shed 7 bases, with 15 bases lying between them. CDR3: CASRPGTRLEKLFF. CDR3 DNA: TGCGCCAGCAGGCCCGGGACAAGACTTGAAAAACTGTTTTTT.

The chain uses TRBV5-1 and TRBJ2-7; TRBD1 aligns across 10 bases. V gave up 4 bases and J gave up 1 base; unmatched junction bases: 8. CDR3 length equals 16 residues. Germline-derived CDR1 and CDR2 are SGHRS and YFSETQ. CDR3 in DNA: TGCGCCAGCAGCCCCGGGACAGGGGATTTTTCCTACGAGCAGTACTTC. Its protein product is CASSPGTGDFSYEQYF.

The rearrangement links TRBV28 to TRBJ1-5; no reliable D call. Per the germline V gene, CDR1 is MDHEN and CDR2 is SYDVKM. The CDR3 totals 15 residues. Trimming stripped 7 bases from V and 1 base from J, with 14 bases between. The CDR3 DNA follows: TGTGCCAGCATTGCGGGAGCTATGAGCAATCAGCCCCAGCATTTT. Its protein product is CASIAGAMSNQPQHF.

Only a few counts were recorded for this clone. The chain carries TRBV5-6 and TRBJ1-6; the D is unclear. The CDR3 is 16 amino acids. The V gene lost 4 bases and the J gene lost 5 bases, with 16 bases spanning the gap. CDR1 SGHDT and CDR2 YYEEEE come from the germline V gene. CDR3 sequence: CASSGGYDRNNSPLHF. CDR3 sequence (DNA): TGTGCCAGCAGCGGCGGCTACGACCGAAATAATTCACCCCTCCACTTT.

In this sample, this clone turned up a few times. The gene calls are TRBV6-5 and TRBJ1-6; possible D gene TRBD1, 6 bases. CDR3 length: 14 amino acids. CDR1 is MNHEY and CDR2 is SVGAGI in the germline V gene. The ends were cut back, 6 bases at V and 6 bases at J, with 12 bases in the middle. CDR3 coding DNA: TGTGCCAGCAGCTGGGACACGAGTAATTCACCCCTCCACTTT. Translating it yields CASSWDTSNSPLHF.

CDR3 coding DNA: TGTGCCAGCAGTTTAAGGACAGGGAAAGAGACCCAGTACTTC. The encoded protein is CASSLRTGKETQYF. The gene calls are TRBV27 and TRBJ2-5; TRBD1 matches at 8 bases. The CDR3 loop spans 14 amino acids. Unmatched junction bases numbered 2, after V lost 2 bases and J lost 3 bases. Germline V gene lookup returns CDR1 MNHEY and CDR2 SMNVEV (reference sequence).

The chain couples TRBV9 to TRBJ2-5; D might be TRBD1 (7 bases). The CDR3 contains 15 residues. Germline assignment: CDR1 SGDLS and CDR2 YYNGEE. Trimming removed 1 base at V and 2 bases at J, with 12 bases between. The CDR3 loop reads CASSVTGGQQETQYF. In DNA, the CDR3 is TGTGCCAGCAGCGTAACCGGGGGACAGCAAGAGACCCAGTACTTC.

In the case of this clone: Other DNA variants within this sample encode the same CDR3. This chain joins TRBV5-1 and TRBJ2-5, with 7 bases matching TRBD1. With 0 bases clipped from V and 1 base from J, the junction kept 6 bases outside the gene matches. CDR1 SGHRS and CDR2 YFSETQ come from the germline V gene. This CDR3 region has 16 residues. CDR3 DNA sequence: TGCGCCAGCAGCTTGGCTTTGGCAGGGGGCCAAGAGACCCAGTACTTC. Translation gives CASSLALAGGQETQYF.

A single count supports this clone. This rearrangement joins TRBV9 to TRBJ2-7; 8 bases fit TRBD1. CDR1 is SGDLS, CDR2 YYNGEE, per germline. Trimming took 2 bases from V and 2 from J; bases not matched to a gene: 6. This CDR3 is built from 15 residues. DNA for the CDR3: TGTGCCAGCAGCGTCTCCGGGACAGGTACCTACGAGCAGTACTTC. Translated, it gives CASSVSGTGTYEQYF.

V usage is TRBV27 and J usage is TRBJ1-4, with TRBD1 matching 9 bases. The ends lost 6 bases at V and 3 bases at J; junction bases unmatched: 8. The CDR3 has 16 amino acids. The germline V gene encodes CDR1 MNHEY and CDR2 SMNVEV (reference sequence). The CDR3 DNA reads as TGTGCCAGCAGGCTTTCGGGACAGGGTCCTAATGAAAAACTGTTTTTT. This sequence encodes CASRLSGQGPNEKLFF.

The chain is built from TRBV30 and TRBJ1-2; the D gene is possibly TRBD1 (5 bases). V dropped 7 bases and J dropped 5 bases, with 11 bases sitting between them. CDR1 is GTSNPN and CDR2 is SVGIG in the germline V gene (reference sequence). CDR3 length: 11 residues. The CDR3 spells CASGVLYGYTF. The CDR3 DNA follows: TGTGCCTCGGGGGTTCTATATGGCTACACCTTC.